The 22 T cell receptor beta chains reported below all come from one sample, sequenced in a study of cytomegalovirus exposure and HLA in healthy donors (dated by TCRdb to 2016 to 2017). Receptors were amplified or captured by the immunoSEQ multiplex PCR assay. For the multiplex PCR, a mixture combining 60 forward primers for TCR Vbeta segments and 13 reverse primers for TCR Jbeta segments was used. In its TCRdb copy, this immuneACCESS table keeps in-frame sequences only and misses some clones. Where compared with another copy, unresolved V genes explain less than half of these, and the others have no known cause. The table for this sample lists some 130,000 clones; 75% to 90% of them were counted only once. The top ten clones comprise roughly 6.7% of the sample. Sequencing was done on a sample of PBMCs. All receptors come from a woman aged 25-40 years in good health and CMV-seropositive.

The rearrangement uses TRBV5-4 and TRBJ2-7, with 15 bases fitting TRBD2. This CDR3 comprises 14 residues. Germline CDR1 is SGHNT and CDR2 is YYREEE (reference sequence). The V gene end was trimmed by 2 bases and the J gene end by 7 bases; junction bases not matched to a gene: 1. CDR3 nucleotides: TGTGCCAGCAGCTTCGGACTAGCGGGAGGGGAGCAGTACTTC. Protein: CASSFGLAGGEQYF.

J is TRBJ2-6 and V is TRBV27; a possible D gene is TRBD1 (5 bases). V lost 6 bases to trimming and J lost 6 bases, with 9 bases between them. The CDR3 is made up of 13 amino acids. Germline V gene lookup returns CDR1 MNHEY and CDR2 SMNVEV (reference sequence). The chain's CDR3 is CASSPGKANVLTF. DNA for the CDR3: TGTGCCAGCAGCCCAGGGAAGGCCAACGTCCTGACTTTC.

This clone was counted only a few times. V gene TRBV4-1 combines with J gene TRBJ2-3, with a weak D call TRBD1 (6 bases). Trimming removed 0 bases from V and 8 bases from J, with 15 bases in between. The CDR3 sequence is 15 residues long. Germline loops: CDR1 MGHRA, CDR2 YSYEKL. The CDR3 here is CASSQEGGPIGTQYF. The CDR3 bases are TGCGCCAGCAGCCAAGAAGGGGGTCCGATTGGTACGCAGTATTTT.

The rearrangement joins TRBV6-5 to TRBJ2-1; weak D call: TRBD2 (6 bases). Trimming cost V 9 bases and J 3 bases, with 18 bases left between them. Germline V gene data show CDR1 as MNHEY and CDR2 as SVGAGI. The CDR3 spans 15 residues. CDR3 coding DNA: TGTGCCAGTCGCTTCATTCGGGGGAACTACAATGAGCAGTTCTTC. It is translated as CASRFIRGNYNEQFF.

This chain connects TRBV6-1 to TRBJ2-1; 11 bases match TRBD2. Germline V lookup: CDR1 MNHNS, CDR2 SASEGT. This CDR3 has 14 residues. V shed 6 bases and J 6 bases; nucleotides not matched to a gene: 4. This CDR3 is CASRRLAGLNEQFF. The DNA for the CDR3 is TGTGCCAGCAGGCGACTAGCGGGGCTCAATGAGCAGTTCTTC.

CDR3 region: CASSPAGGLRETQYF. CDR3 nucleotide sequence: TGTGCCAGCTCACCAGCGGGGGGGCTGAGGGAGACCCAGTACTTC. This rearrangement joins TRBV18 to TRBJ2-5; 9 bases are shared with TRBD2. This CDR3 is built from 15 residues. The V and J ends lost 2 bases and 5 bases, in that order; junction bases with no gene match: 6. Germline-derived CDR1 and CDR2 are KGHSH and LQKENI.

The chain combines TRBV10-3 with TRBJ1-1, with D hard to call. Germline CDR1 is ENHRY and CDR2 is SYGVKD. This CDR3 is built from 13 residues. Trimming left V 11 bases short and J 1 base short, with 14 bases between. CDR3 sequence reads: CASQRPGNTEAFF. The CDR3 DNA sequence: TGTGCCTCCCAACGGCCGGGGAACACTGAAGCTTTCTTT.

Details on this clone: A read error may produce the germline difference seen at one junction end. The chain uses TRBV7-9 and TRBJ1-2, with 7 bases matching TRBD1. The CDR3 extends over 15 amino acids. In germline, CDR1 is SEHNR, CDR2 FQNEAQ (reference sequence). The CDR3 DNA follows: TGTTCCAGCACCACCCAGGGGGGCCCGGTGAATGGCTACACCTTC. Amino acid sequence: CSSTTQGGPVNGYTF.

V usage is TRBV11-2 and J usage is TRBJ2-3; the match to TRBD2 covers 10 bases. Losses at the gene ends were 4 bases for V and 2 bases for J; bases not matched to a gene: 6. CDR3 length: 16 residues. Germline V gene lookup returns CDR1 SGHAT and CDR2 FQNNGV. CDR3 nucleotides: TGTGCCAGCAGCTCCGTAGCGGGAGGACTCACAGATACGCAGTATTTT. Encoded protein: CASSSVAGGLTDTQYF.

The gene calls are TRBV6-1 and TRBJ2-7; 9 nucleotides align to TRBD2. CDR3 length: 15 residues. Trimming took 6 bases from V and 5 from J; bases not matched to a gene: 11. Germline values: CDR1 MNHNS, CDR2 SASEGT. The CDR3 DNA sequence: TGTGCCAGCAGACCCCCAGCGGGAGGTTTGGACGAGCAGTACTTC. As protein: CASRPPAGGLDEQYF.

The chain couples TRBV2 to TRBJ2-7; 9 positions match TRBD2. The CDR3 sequence is 13 residues long. Trimming cost V 5 bases and J 6 bases; bases outside gene matches: 5. Per germline, CDR1 SNHLY and CDR2 FYNNEI. The CDR3 region is CASSPSSGAEQYF. The CDR3 DNA reads TGTGCCAGCAGTCCCTCTAGCGGGGCCGAGCAGTACTTC.

J is TRBJ2-7 and V is TRBV11-3, with 11 bases that match TRBD2. The CDR3 runs to 16 residues. Per the germline V gene, CDR1 is SGHNT and CDR2 is YENEEA. Trimming took 1 base from V and 5 from J; bases not matched to a gene: 7. CDR3 DNA: TGTGCCAGCAGCTTAGGATTGACTAGCGGGGTCGACGAGCAGTACTTC. It yields the protein CASSLGLTSGVDEQYF.

The genes are TRBV19 and TRBJ2-1; D unclear. The germline gives CDR1 LNHDA, CDR2 SQIVND (reference sequence). The CDR3 is 13 amino acids. Trimming removed 5 bases at V and 4 bases at J, with 9 bases between. Here the CDR3 reads CASSLSNYNEQFF. The CDR3 DNA reads TGTGCCAGTAGTTTGTCCAATTACAATGAGCAGTTCTTC.

Only a few counts were recorded for this clone. The rearrangement links TRBV11-2 to TRBJ1-2, with 12 positions matching TRBD1. V trimming: 5 bases; J trimming: 3 bases; junction bases outside the gene matches: 4. CDR3 length: 15 amino acids. The germline V gene has CDR1 SGHAT and CDR2 FQNNGV. The DNA of the CDR3 is TGTGCCAGCAGCGGGGGACAGGGGGCTCACTATGGCTACACCTTC. Translating it yields CASSGGQGAHYGYTF.

V is TRBV28 and J is TRBJ1-2, with TRBD1 matching over 8 bases. The CDR3 has 15 amino acids. The germline V gene has CDR1 MDHEN and CDR2 SYDVKM. Trimming at V came to 1 base and at J to 6 bases, leaving 7 bases not matched to a gene. The CDR3 region has the DNA TGTGCCAGCAGTTTATTACGGACAGGGAAAAATGGCTACACCTTC. It translates to CASSLLRTGKNGYTF.

The chain combines TRBV7-2 with TRBJ1-2, with D perhaps TRBD1 (6 bases). The V gene's germline CDR1 is SGHTA and CDR2 FQGNSA. There are 15 residues in the CDR3. V was clipped by 5 bases and J by 6 bases, with 19 bases between them. The CDR3 region is CASSRNGQKVDGYTF. The CDR3 coding sequence is TGTGCCAGCAGCCGGAATGGACAGAAGGTGGATGGCTACACCTTC.

The V gene is TRBV4-1, the J gene TRBJ1-5; D is uncertain. Germline V gene sequence: CDR1 MGHRA, CDR2 YSYEKL. Trimming shortened V by 0 bases and J by 4 bases, and 16 bases separated the two germline ends. CDR3 length: 17 residues. CDR3 sequence: CASSQEGMGALNQPQHF. CDR3 in DNA: TGCGCCAGCAGCCAAGAAGGGATGGGAGCCTTAAATCAGCCCCAGCATTTT.

This clone occurred a few times. This rearrangement joins TRBV19 to TRBJ2-2; 9 bases align to TRBD1. V shed 8 bases, J shed 5 bases, and the junction held 6 bases outside the gene matches. Germline V gene sequence: CDR1 LNHDA, CDR2 SQIVND (reference sequence). The CDR3 extends over 14 amino acids. CDR3 coding DNA: TGTGCCAGTTCCGGGACAGGGTGGACCGGGGAGCTGTTTTTT. Protein: CASSGTGWTGELFF.

The chain is built from TRBV10-2 and TRBJ2-7; 15 bases map to TRBD2. Germline V CDR1 and CDR2: WSHSY, SAAADI. Trimming took 4 bases from V and 0 from J; bases not matched to a gene: 4. This CDR3 region has 17 residues. The CDR3 nucleotides read TGCGCCAGCAGTGTGGGGACTAGCGGGAGGCCCTCCTACGAGCAGTACTTC. It yields the protein CASSVGTSGRPSYEQYF.

This clone was seen just once. The J gene is TRBJ2-7, the V gene TRBV13; TRBD2 aligns across 7 bases. CDR3 length equals 12 residues. CDR1 is PRHDT, CDR2 FYEKMQ, per germline (reference sequence). V was pared by 8 bases and J by 3 bases, with 4 bases of the junction left unmatched. In nucleotides, the CDR3 is TGTGCCAGCCCTCCTAGCGGCTACGAGCAGTACTTC. Translating gives CASPPSGYEQYF.

CDR3 amino acids: CASSLVRGAGETQYF. CDR3 nucleotide sequence: TGTGCCAGCAGCTTGGTCCGGGGGGCCGGAGAGACCCAGTACTTC. The chain links TRBV5-4 to TRBJ2-5; the D gene is possibly TRBD2 (7 bases). Germline-derived CDR1 and CDR2 are SGHNT and YYREEE (reference sequence). The CDR3 covers 15 residues. V lost 0 bases and J lost 4, with 13 bases in between.

This chain links TRBV6-5 with TRBJ1-1; D unclear. Between the trimmed V and J ends, which lost 0 bases and 1 base, there was a span of 6 bases. The length of the CDR3 is 14 residues. Germline V CDR1 and CDR2: MNHEY, SVGAGI. CDR3 amino acids: CASSYSPGNTEAFF. DNA for the CDR3: TGTGCCAGCAGTTACTCCCCCGGGAACACTGAAGCTTTCTTT.